A selection of T cell receptor beta chains follows, all from one sample in a study of PD-1 blockade in classical Hodgkin lymphoma. TCRdb keeps only in-frame clones here, not all; method: immunoSEQ multiplex PCR. This sample has about 43,000 clones, with over 70% found just once. The source material was peripheral blood mononuclear cells (PBMCs), sampled at baseline. These TCRs come from a human donor with classical Hodgkin lymphoma. Both conserved end residues are part of each CDR3.

V	J	CDR3
TRBV11-2	TRBJ1-2	CASSLGIPFGGYTF
TRBV19	TRBJ2-5	CASSTPRAETQYF
TRBV5-1	TRBJ1-4	CASSLASGATNEKLFF
TRBV11-3	TRBJ2-7	CASSPGLAGAEQYF
TRBV28	TRBJ2-3	CASSLWSPSTDTQYF
TRBV11-2	TRBJ1-4	CASRSRDFRTNEKLFF
TRBV9	TRBJ2-3	CASSVGGKDTQYF
TRBV23-1	TRBJ1-2	CASSQPYRGLHYGYTF
TRBV30	TRBJ1-3	CAWSVEPSSGNTIYF
TRBV7-2	TRBJ1-1	CANKDTGSTEAFF
TRBV11-3	TRBJ2-7	CASSPMVQGPASEQYF
TRBV2	TRBJ1-1	CASSDSRVANTEAFF
TRBV28	TRBJ1-2	CASSPPDRVTGYTF
TRBV19	TRBJ1-3	CASSLDSSFSGNTIYF
TRBV7-2	TRBJ2-2	CASSLRTSGNTGELFF
TRBV11-3	TRBJ2-7	CASSGDAYEQYF
TRBV9	TRBJ2-2	CASSVDPGNTGELFF
TRBV19	TRBJ2-7	CASSSSGTGYEQYF
TRBV4-1	TRBJ1-4	CASSQGWGSGEKLFF
TRBV18	TRBJ2-7	CASSLGQGIYEQYF
TRBV29-1	TRBJ1-2	CSVGTGNYGYTF
TRBV5-4	TRBJ2-2	CASSLIGTSDTGELFF
TRBV6-5	TRBJ2-3	CASSPRENTDTQYF
TRBV30	TRBJ2-6	CAWGRNSGANVLTF
TRBV27	TRBJ1-6	CASSFRQGGYNSPLHF
TRBV19	TRBJ2-3	CASSTTGQGVRTDTQYF
TRBV23-1	TRBJ2-7	CASSQSGPNIAYEQYF
TRBV4-1	TRBJ2-5	CASSQGRTLGKTQYF
TRBV7-3	TRBJ2-2	CASSSGLAYDTGELFF
TRBV7-9	TRBJ2-1	CASSSSRPGYNEQFF
TRBV28	TRBJ2-3	CASSLGGQTDTQYF
TRBV5-1	TRBJ1-2	CASSSGTDGYTF
TRBV5-1	TRBJ2-7	CASSSVGGTTYEQYF
TRBV30	TRBJ2-7	CAWSARTGIEQYF
TRBV21-1	TRBJ1-4	CASSKGQGNEKLFF